This T cell receptor beta chain comes out of a study of Ad26.COV2.S vaccination and SARS-CoV-2 variants. On the study more broadly: Ad26.COV2.S was injected intramuscularly once or twice, 56 days apart.

The repertoire was sequenced with immunoSEQ multiplex PCR; TCRdb's copy has only in-frame clones and lacks some. This sample carries a few hundred thousand clones, roughly 90% of them seen once, and the ten largest clones take 3.6%. A remark on this clone: Antigen unknown.

General study points: Greater spike-specific TCR breadth was seen in vaccine recipients than in placebo recipients.

Regarding treatment: some 19 received Ad26.COV2.S at low or high dose, single or two shots; about 5 received placebo; per-sample allocation not given. On day 63 after the first injection, vaccine and placebo recipients gave samples. Based in Boston, the donor was an adult of 18-55 years. What was given as vaccine was an Ad26 vector encoding Wuhan-strain SARS-CoV-2 spike. CDR3 length equals 14 residues. The V gene end was trimmed by 4 bases and the J gene end by 4 bases; junction bases not matched to a gene: 5. Per germline, CDR1 LNHDA and CDR2 SQIVND (reference sequence). The clonotype comes from a person between 18 and 65 years old who received the Ad26.COV2.S COVID-19 vaccine or a placebo. Source: peripheral blood, taken in a trial of Ad26.COV2.S vaccine versus placebo. The chain links TRBV19 to TRBJ1-2; TRBD1 matches 8 bases. The CDR3: CASSTRQGTYGYTF. CDR3 sequence (DNA): TGTGCCAGTAGTACGAGACAGGGGACCTATGGCTACACCTTC.